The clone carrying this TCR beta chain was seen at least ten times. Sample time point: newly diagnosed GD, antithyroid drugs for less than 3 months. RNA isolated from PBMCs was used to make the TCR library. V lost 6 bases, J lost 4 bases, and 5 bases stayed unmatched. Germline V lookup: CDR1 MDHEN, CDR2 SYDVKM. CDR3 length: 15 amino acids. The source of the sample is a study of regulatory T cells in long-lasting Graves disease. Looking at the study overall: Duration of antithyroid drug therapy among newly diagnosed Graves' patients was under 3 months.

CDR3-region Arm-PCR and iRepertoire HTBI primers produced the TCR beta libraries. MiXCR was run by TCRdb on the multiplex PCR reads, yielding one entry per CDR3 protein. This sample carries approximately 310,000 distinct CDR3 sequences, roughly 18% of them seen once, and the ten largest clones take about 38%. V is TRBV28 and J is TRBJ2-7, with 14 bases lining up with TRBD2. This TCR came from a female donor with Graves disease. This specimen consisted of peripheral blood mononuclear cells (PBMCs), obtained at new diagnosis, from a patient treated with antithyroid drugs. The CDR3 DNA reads TGTGCCAGCAGACGCGGGACTAGCGGGAGTTACGAGCAGTACTTC. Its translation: CASRRGTSGSYEQYF.